This TCR beta chain is drawn from a study of human T cells and chemical hapten exposure. Looking at the study overall: A patient group, mainly female, showed alopecia areata, totalis or universalis.

This clonotype was found a few times. The library attached unique molecular identifiers to individual cDNA molecules. One entry per CDR3 protein, called by TCRdb with MiXCR from the RACE reads. The table records some 170,000 distinct CDR3 sequences, 20% to 25% of them present only once. Time point: patch test 1, 2 weeks after DPC sensitization. Treatment meaning: therapeutic diphenylcyclopropenone sensitization with weekly scalp DPC. Alopecia patients, 18 to 70 years old and DPC-suitable, served as donors. The germline V and J ends were trimmed by 0 bases and 2 bases, with 9 bases remaining between them. Germline lookup yields CDR1 SGHKS and CDR2 YYEKEE (reference sequence). CDR3 size: 15 residues.

This specimen was whole blood, taken in connection with sensitization to the hapten diphenylcyclopropenone (DPC). This TCR was sampled from a woman in her forties or fifties with alopecia areata. Some clones in this sample may be carry-over from other donors' samples. V and J are TRBV5-5 and TRBJ2-1; possibly TRBD2 for D (5 bases). In DNA, the CDR3 is TGTGCCAGCAGCTTGGACGGGGTGACCTACAATGAGCAGTTCTTC. Amino acid sequence: CASSLDGVTYNEQFF.